This T cell receptor beta chain is from a study of spatial heterogeneity in lung cancer. Described time point: sample taken at primary tumor resection. Whole RNA obtained from tumor, nontumor lung or frozen PBMC underwent sequencing without sorting. The donor group consisted of over 55 patients who had untreated, early-stage non-small cell lung cancer. TCR cDNA molecules each carried a unique molecular identifier. TCRdb fed the 5' RACE reads into MiXCR, producing one record per CDR3 protein. The sample records over a thousand distinct CDR3 sequences, roughly 8.2% being singletons. This clonotype was counted only a few times. A library made for alpha chains picked up this beta chain off target, so its size means little. The sample in question was normal lung tissue next to the tumor, obtained at surgery. This receptor was taken from a female donor with early-stage non-small cell lung cancer.

The DNA for the CDR3 is TGCGCCAGCAGCCAACCGGGATCGAACACAGATACGCAGTATTTT. It translates to CASSQPGSNTDTQYF. V and J are TRBV4-1 and TRBJ2-3; D is possibly TRBD2 (5 bases). V was clipped by 2 bases and J by 2 bases, with 11 bases between them. The CDR3 consists of 15 residues. Germline CDR1 reads MGHRA; CDR2 reads YSYEKL.